Following are 19 T cell receptor beta chains from one sample sequenced in a study of vaccination and CD4 T cells after COVID-19 (dated by TCRdb to the early 2020s). The library was built by means of PCR. Sequencing instrument: Illumina iSeq 100. DNA from cultured CD4+ T cells was subjected to TCR sequencing with the Oncomine TCR Beta short-read assay at the Johns Hopkins FTIC core. The public reads were reprocessed in TCRdb via fastp at Q25 and MiXCR, keeping in-frame beta chains. Merged by CDR3 protein, the rows form single entries marked with the most common genes and DNA. The sample has around 11,000 distinct CDR3 sequences on record, about 40% of them singletons. The top ten constitute over 35% of the sample. The sample's treatment or condition label, in plain terms: approximately 9-day PBMC culture with coronavirus spike peptide pools or control peptides (ViraFEST assay). Their specific antigens are unknown.

The sample comprised CD4+ T cells from blood, cultured in vitro. The source is a human donor who had recovered from COVID-19.

The V and J genes are TRBV27 and TRBJ1-5; D uncertain. CDR3 length: 16 amino acids. Germline lookup yields CDR1 MNHEY and CDR2 SMNVEV (reference sequence). The V gene lost 6 bases and the J gene lost 4 bases, with 19 bases spanning the gap. This CDR3 is CASRPTMILRNQPQHF. The CDR3 DNA sequence: TGTGCCAGCAGACCAACCATGATATTAAGAAATCAGCCCCAGCATTTT.

The genes are TRBV6-5 and TRBJ1-2; tentative D call: TRBD1 (5 bases). Germline CDR1 reads MNHEY; CDR2 reads SVGAGI. V lost 2 bases and J lost 8, with 21 bases in between. The CDR3 consists of 16 residues. In DNA, the CDR3 is TGTGCCAGCAGTTACGGACCATATGACAGCCCAAAGGGCTACACCTTC. Translated: CASSYGPYDSPKGYTF.

The chain joins TRBV12-3 or TRBV12-4 to TRBJ2-3, with a weak D call TRBD1 (6 bases). Trimming took 11 bases from V and 6 from J, leaving 18 bases between them. This CDR3 is 13 amino acids long. CDR3 region: CACGQSWGDTQYF. CDR3 in DNA: TGTGCCTGCGGACAGTCTTGGGGTGATACGCAGTATTTT.

The V call is TRBV7-9, the J call TRBJ2-3, with D possibly TRBD2 on 6 matching bases. V was shortened by 5 bases and J by 2 bases, with 8 bases between the two germline ends. Germline V gene sequence: CDR1 SEHNR, CDR2 FQNEAQ (reference sequence). The CDR3 loop spans 13 amino acids. This chain's CDR3 is CASSPGVTDTQYF. The CDR3 DNA sequence: TGTGCCAGCAGCCCGGGGGTCACAGATACGCAGTATTTT.

Comment on this clonotype: Germline is not matched at one junction end, which may reflect a read error. The rearrangement joins TRBV7-2 to TRBJ1-2; TRBD1 might be the D (6 bases). This CDR3 is built from 15 residues. Germline V gene sequence: CDR1 SGHTA, CDR2 FQGNSA. DNA for the CDR3: TGCGCCAGCAGCCAAGAATCCTCGGGGGCCGGTGGCTACACCTTC. It codes for CASSQESSGAGGYTF.

This clonotype was observed a few times. V is TRBV7-2 and J is TRBJ2-1; 7 bases match TRBD2. The end of the DNA is better explained by TRBJ2-7, so the J call may be wrong. CDR3 length: 15 amino acids. Germline CDR1 and CDR2: SGHTA and FQGNSA. The CDR3: CASSAGVPRPYEQYF. CDR3 coding DNA: TGTGCCAGCAGTGCGGGGGTTCCGCGCCCCTACGAGCAGTACTTC.

This clonotype was observed a handful of times. This chain uses TRBV20-1 with TRBJ1-2; D call uncertain. From germline, CDR1 is DFQATT and CDR2 SNEGSKA (reference sequence). The CDR3 has 14 residues. The V gene lost 2 bases and the J gene lost 3 bases, with 13 bases spanning the gap. The DNA of the CDR3 is TGCAGTGCTAGATACGGGTATCCGGACTATGGCTACACCTTC. It yields the protein CSARYGYPDYGYTF.

CDR3 coding DNA: TGTGCCAGCATGCTGGACGGAGGGGTCCTTTATGGCTACACCTTC. Translation gives CASMLDGGVLYGYTF. J is TRBJ1-2 and V is TRBV6-1, with D maybe TRBD1 (5 bases). Germline V CDR1 and CDR2: MNHNS, SASEGT. This CDR3 has 15 amino acids. V was clipped by 7 bases and J by 5 bases, with 20 bases between them.

This clonotype was counted a few times. The CDR3 is CAWRRDNSYNSPLHF. CDR3 DNA sequence: TGTGCCTGGAGAAGGGACAACTCCTATAATTCACCCCTCCACTTT. The chain has TRBV30 and TRBJ1-6, with D possibly matching TRBD1 (6 bases). V was clipped by 3 bases and J by 0 bases, with 9 bases between them. Germline CDR1 is GTSNPN and CDR2 is SVGIG (reference sequence). The CDR3 is made up of 15 amino acids.

This clonotype was found a few times. V is TRBV20-1 and J is TRBJ1-2, with D perhaps matching TRBD1 (5 bases). This CDR3 comprises 14 residues. The germline gives CDR1 DFQATT, CDR2 SNEGSKA (reference sequence). V was cut by 5 bases and J by 0 bases, with 13 bases left in between. CDR3 in amino acids: CSARDGRANYGYTF. CDR3 nucleotides: TGCAGTGCTCGGGACGGGAGAGCTAACTATGGCTACACCTTC.

The chain carries TRBV19 and TRBJ1-1, with a tentative D call TRBD1 (6 bases). The CDR3 loop spans 13 amino acids. CDR1 and CDR2 (germline): LNHDA, SQIVND (reference sequence). Deletions cut 1 base from V and 12 bases from J, with 15 bases between. The CDR3 loop reads CASSIGTGTWTFF. CDR3 sequence (DNA): TGTGCCAGTAGTATAGGTACAGGGACGTGGACTTTCTTT.

This chain uses TRBV30 with TRBJ2-4; D is tentatively TRBD1 or TRBD2 (5 bases each). Trimming cost V 4 bases and J 9 bases, with 16 bases left between them. Germline assignment: CDR1 GTSNPN and CDR2 SVGIG (reference sequence). This CDR3 is built from 13 residues. This chain's CDR3 is CAWTGSQGSIQYF. CDR3 bases: TGTGCCTGGACGGGATCCCAGGGATCCATTCAGTACTTC.

This chain joins TRBV7-9 and TRBJ2-6; the match to TRBD1 covers 9 bases. The V and J ends lost 7 bases and 1 base, in that order; junction bases with no gene match: 8. There are 17 residues in the CDR3. CDR1 is SEHNR and CDR2 is FQNEAQ in the germline V gene (reference sequence). CDR3 residues: CASTSDRGWSGANVLTF. DNA for the CDR3: TGTGCCAGCACCTCGGACAGGGGATGGTCTGGGGCCAACGTCCTGACTTTC. The full variable domain, in which reference TRBV7-9 and TRBJ2-6 provide the parts outside the CDR3, is DTGVSQNPRHKITKRGQNVTFRCDPISEHNRLYWYRQTLGQGPEFLTYFQNEAQLEKSRLLSDRFSAERPKGSFSTLEIQRTEQGDSAMYLCASTSDRGWSGANVLTFGAGSRLTVL.

The V call is TRBV29-1, the J call TRBJ1-1; TRBD1 matches at 7 bases. The ends lost 6 bases at V and 4 bases at J; junction bases unmatched: 8. This CDR3 is built from 13 residues. The germline V gene has CDR1 SQVTM and CDR2 ANQGSEA. The CDR3 DNA sequence: TGCAGCGTCGGAACGACAGGGCGCACTGAAGCTTTCTTT. This translates into CSVGTTGRTEAFF. The full variable domain, with the rest looked up from reference TRBV29-1 and TRBJ1-1, is SAVISQKPSRDICQRGTSLTIQCQVDSQVTMMFWYRQQPGQSLTLIATANQGSEATYESGFVIDKFPISRPNLTFSTLTVSNMSPEDSSIYLCSVGTTGRTEAFFGQGTRLTVV.

The chain carries TRBV10-3 and TRBJ2-3; 10 nucleotides line up with TRBD1. The CDR3 is made up of 17 amino acids. V trimming: 4 bases; J trimming: 0 bases; junction bases outside the gene matches: 7. The germline V gene encodes CDR1 ENHRY and CDR2 SYGVKD. In DNA form, the CDR3 reads TGTGCCATCAGTGGGGACAGGGGAGGACTTAGCACAGATACGCAGTATTTT. Encoded protein: CAISGDRGGLSTDTQYF.

This clonotype has more than one count but fewer than ten. The genes are TRBV7-2 and TRBJ2-2; D not resolved. The CDR3 totals 14 residues. CDR1 SGHTA and CDR2 FQGNSA come from the germline V gene. The ends were cut back, 1 base at V and 5 bases at J, with 8 bases in the middle. The CDR3 nucleotides read TGTGCCAGCAGCTTAGAACGGGCTACCGGGGAGCTGTTTTTT. This translates into CASSLERATGELFF.

In its sample, this clonotype was seen a few times. The chain is built from TRBV6-2 or TRBV6-3 and TRBJ1-5; D possibly corresponds to TRBD1 (5 bases). CDR1 MNHEY and CDR2 SVGEGT come from the germline V gene. CDR3 size: 16 residues. Trimming took off 2 bases at V and 3 bases at J, with 14 bases between the two ends. The CDR3 loop reads CASSYGVGALNQPQHF. The CDR3 DNA sequence: TGTGCCAGCAGTTACGGGGTCGGGGCCCTCAATCAGCCCCAGCATTTT.

This clonotype was counted only a few times. This chain connects TRBV23-1 to TRBJ2-2, with D possibly being TRBD2 (6 bases). TRBV23-1 is recorded as an ORF, its role being uncertain. Trimming cost V 1 base and J 6 bases, with 21 bases left between them. The CDR3 covers 18 residues. CDR3 residues: CASSQLSPGVISAGELFF. DNA for the CDR3: TGCGCCAGCAGTCAATTAAGCCCGGGGGTGATTTCGGCCGGGGAGCTGTTTTTT.

This chain connects TRBV20-1 to TRBJ1-1; possibly TRBD1 for D (5 bases). The CDR3 is 14 residues long. From germline, CDR1 is DFQATT and CDR2 SNEGSKA (reference sequence). Trimming removed 2 bases at V and 0 bases at J, with 10 bases between. This CDR3 reads CSARRSGVNTEAFF. The DNA for the CDR3 is TGCAGTGCTAGACGGTCGGGGGTGAACACTGAAGCTTTCTTT.